The entry below gives a single T cell receptor beta chain sequence along with its context. The target antigen is unknown. This sample was taken from a study of T cell responses to AZD1222 COVID-19 vaccine. Study-level points and caveats: Repertoire sampling occurred only after the peak T cell response.

Per germline, CDR1 SGHDT and CDR2 YYEEEE. The germline V and J ends were trimmed by 2 bases and 0 bases, with 12 bases remaining between them. CDR3 length: 16 amino acids. The assay was immunoSEQ multiplex PCR, and TCRdb's table has in-frame clones only and misses some. The sample has about 140,000 clones, over 75% seen once; the top ten hold around 8%. This clonotype was obtained from an adult in good health. Sequenced material: peripheral blood, taken on day 0 of AZD1222 vaccination. The V and J genes are TRBV5-6 and TRBJ1-5; unclear D gene. The CDR3 bases are TGTGCCAGCAGCTTTTTCAGTTTGTATAGCAATCAGCCCCAGCATTTT. This gives the protein CASSFFSLYSNQPQHF.